This T cell receptor beta chain was captured by sequencing in a study of molecular identifiers for immune sequencing clone quantification. Study summary: Replicate experiments divided RNA from roughly 21,000 or 96,000 naive CD8 cells into five parts and sequenced four.

This clonotype was observed a handful of times. Trimming took 0 bases from V and 4 from J, leaving 15 bases between them. The CDR3 runs to 17 residues. The germline V gene encodes CDR1 KGHSH and CDR2 LQKENI. Methods described previously, with TCR primers listed, were used for bulk TCR libraries. TCRdb independently ran MiXCR on the PCR reads; one entry per CDR3 protein. The data show hundreds of thousands of distinct CDR3 sequences, 20% seen once. The sequenced material came from naive CD8+ T cells from blood, with Jurkat cell RNA spiked in. As to subset: FACS-sorted CD8+CD4-CCR7+CD45RA+ naive T cells. The J gene is TRBJ2-2, the V gene TRBV18; D remains unclear. The clonotype comes from a human donor in good health. Some libraries in this study had Jurkat cell RNA spiked in. The CDR3 DNA sequence: TGTGCCAGCTCACCACCCCAGTCCGGGCTCCTCACCGGGGAGCTGTTTTTT. It encodes CASSPPQSGLLTGELFF. The full variable domain, its missing parts supplied by reference TRBV18 and TRBJ2-2, is NAGVMQNPRHLVRRRGQEARLRCSPMKGHSHVYWYRQLPEEGLKFMVYLQKENIIDESGMPKERFSAEFPKEGPSILRIQQVVRGDSAAYFCASSPPQSGLLTGELFFGEGSRLTVL.